These 4 T cell receptor beta chains were all obtained from the same sample, sequenced in a study of cytomegalovirus exposure and HLA in healthy donors. Sequencing used immunoSEQ multiplex PCR; TCRdb keeps in-frame clones, though not all of them. Among roughly 300,000 clones listed, just over 85% were seen once. The sequencing sample was made of PBMCs. The origin of the receptors is a woman in her late teens or twenties in good health and CMV-seronegative.

CDR3 region: CASSQDLGPYNIQYF. CDR3 DNA sequence: TGTGCCAGCAGCCAAGATCTAGGCCCCTATAACATTCAGTACTTC. This sequence joins TRBV4-2 and TRBJ2-4, with D unclear. CDR1 is LGHNA and CDR2 is YNFKEQ in the germline V gene. Trimming cost V 0 bases and J 7 bases, with 13 bases left between them. The CDR3 is 15 residues long.

V is TRBV4-3 and J is TRBJ2-7, with D possibly TRBD2 on 6 matching bases. V was trimmed by 0 bases and J by 2 bases, leaving 14 bases between them. The germline V gene has CDR1 LGHNA and CDR2 YSLEER. The CDR3 is 16 residues long. The DNA for the CDR3 is TGCGCCAGCAGCCAAGATCGGAGTAGCGGAGCCTACGAGCAGTACTTC. This codes for CASSQDRSSGAYEQYF.

The V call is TRBV7-9, the J call TRBJ2-3; 8 bases are shared with TRBD1. V gave up 4 bases and J gave up 0 bases; unmatched junction bases: 3. The CDR3 has 15 amino acids. In germline, CDR1 is SEHNR, CDR2 FQNEAQ (reference sequence). CDR3 nucleotides: TGTGCCAGCAGCTCTCAGGGGGCAAGCACAGATACGCAGTATTTT. This encodes CASSSQGASTDTQYF.

As DNA, the CDR3 is TGTGCCACCGTACCCGGGACAGGGTGGTCTGAAGCTTTCTTT. Its protein product is CATVPGTGWSEAFF. The chain carries TRBV6-1 and TRBJ1-1; 9 bases are a match to TRBD1. Germline CDR1 reads MNHNS; CDR2 reads SASEGT. This CDR3 has 14 residues. The V and J ends lost 10 bases and 6 bases, in that order; junction bases with no gene match: 12.